The entry below describes one T cell receptor (beta chain). MiXCR was run by TCRdb on the 5' RACE reads, yielding one entry per CDR3 protein. The sample comprises about 80,000 distinct CDR3 sequences, about a sixth of which are singletons, and about 3% rests with the top ten. The data were obtained in a study of early T cells in non-severe SARS-CoV-2 infection. On the study more broadly: Unpaired chains resulted from sequencing bulk RNA of unsorted whole blood.

Between the trimmed V and J ends, which lost 7 bases and 3 bases, there was a span of 18 bases. The CDR3 is 15 residues long. Germline assignment: CDR1 DFQATT and CDR2 SNEGSKA (reference sequence). The receptor comes from an adult who was a healthcare worker with PCR-confirmed SARS-CoV-2 infection or an uninfected control (not recorded which). The V gene is TRBV20-1, the J gene TRBJ2-2; maybe TRBD1 (6 bases). The material sequenced was whole blood. The CDR3 nucleotides are TGCAGTGTTTACGGGACAACTAAATACACCGGGGAGCTGTTTTTT. The encoded protein is CSVYGTTKYTGELFF.